These 24 T cell receptor beta chains share one sample of origin, sequenced in a study of blood T cell repertoires in COVID-19. Measured with immunoSEQ multiplex PCR; TCRdb has only the in-frame clones, and not every one. The data hold more than 65,000 clones, with around 83% observed a single time. Sequences were obtained from peripheral blood. The receptors originated from a man aged 50 to 59 with active COVID-19.

The chain recombines TRBV6-9 with TRBJ1-6; TRBD1 matches 11 bases. After removal of 5 bases from V and 10 bases from J, the junction contained 7 bases not matched to a gene. Germline V CDR1 and CDR2: MNHGY, SVAAGI. The CDR3 contains 15 residues. In DNA, the CDR3 is TGTGCCAGCAGTCCCCGGGACAGGGGGAGGTCACCCCTCCACTTT. This codes for CASSPRDRGRSPLHF.

This chain uses TRBV7-9 with TRBJ2-7; D ambiguous. CDR3 size: 15 residues. Per the germline V gene, CDR1 is SEHNR and CDR2 is FQNEAQ (reference sequence). Trimming shortened V by 6 bases and J by 0 bases, and 15 bases separated the two germline ends. In DNA form, the CDR3 reads TGTGCCAGCAGTCCCAAGATTCGGGTCTCCTACGAGCAGTACTTC. It is translated as CASSPKIRVSYEQYF.

The chain uses TRBV4-3 and TRBJ2-7; D is possibly TRBD1 (6 bases). This CDR3 region has 13 residues. CDR1 is LGHNA and CDR2 is YSLEER in the germline V gene. Trimming left V 3 bases short and J 8 bases short, with 14 bases between. For the CDR3, the DNA is TGCGCCAGCAGCCATAACAAGGGGGAGAAGCAGTACTTC. Translation gives CASSHNKGEKQYF.

The genes are TRBV5-1 and TRBJ1-5, with D possibly TRBD1 on 5 matching bases. CDR3 size: 16 residues. V was trimmed by 0 bases and J by 7 bases, leaving 17 bases between them. Germline-derived CDR1 and CDR2 are SGHRS and YFSETQ. CDR3 protein: CASSLAGGDRGQPQHF. As DNA, the CDR3 is TGCGCCAGCAGCTTGGCCGGGGGGGATAGGGGACAGCCCCAGCATTTT.

The CDR3 spells CASSLDTRTQFF. The CDR3, as DNA: TGTGCCAGCAGCTTAGATACGCGGACACAGTTCTTC. The V call is TRBV7-2, the J call TRBJ2-1; TRBD1 might be the D (5 bases). This CDR3 spans 12 amino acids. CDR1 is SGHTA, CDR2 FQGNSA, per germline. V was cut by 1 base and J by 13 bases, with 11 bases left in between.

The chain employs TRBV5-1 and TRBJ2-4; 9 nucleotides align to TRBD1. Germline CDR1 is SGHRS and CDR2 is YFSETQ. Losses at the gene ends were 4 bases for V and 2 bases for J; bases not matched to a gene: 4. The CDR3 has 15 residues. In nucleotides, the CDR3 is TGCGCCAGCAGCGCGGGACAGGGCTCCAAAAACATTCAGTACTTC. Translated: CASSAGQGSKNIQYF.

The chain uses TRBV11-1 and TRBJ1-1; no clear D gene. V lost 3 bases and J 4 bases, leaving 15 bases between the germline ends. Germline loops: CDR1 SGHAT, CDR2 FQDESV (reference sequence). The CDR3 has 15 amino acids. The CDR3 protein is CASSFLRPEGTEAFF. In nucleotides, the CDR3 is TGTGCCAGCAGCTTTTTAAGACCGGAGGGCACTGAAGCTTTCTTT.

The V and J genes are TRBV21-1 and TRBJ1-5. TRBV21-1 represents a pseudogene. The CDR3 extends over 15 amino acids. CDR3 bases: TGTGCCAGCAGCAAAGGAAGAGATAGCAATCAGCCCCAGCATTTT. Its protein product is CASSKGRDSNQPQHF.

Only one count was recorded for this clone. The chain has TRBV5-5 and TRBJ1-5; 10 nucleotides align to TRBD1. The CDR3 contains 13 residues. The V segment lost 4 bases and the J segment 5 bases; nucleotides outside the gene matches: 0. CDR1 and CDR2 from the germline V gene are SGHKS and YYEKEE (reference sequence). As DNA, the CDR3 is TGTGCCAGCAGCGGGACAGGGGATCAGCCCCAGCATTTT. Its translation: CASSGTGDQPQHF.

This chain links TRBV5-6 with TRBJ2-1, with D perhaps matching TRBD2 (5 bases). CDR3 length: 12 amino acids. Trimming took off 6 bases at V and 8 bases at J, with 12 bases between the two ends. Per germline, CDR1 SGHDT and CDR2 YYEEEE. The CDR3 reads CASIKRGHEQFF. CDR3 bases: TGTGCCAGCATCAAGAGAGGGCATGAGCAGTTCTTC. Filled out from reference TRBV5-6 and TRBJ2-1, the complete variable domain reads DAGVTQSPTHLIKTRGQQVTLRCSPKSGHDTVSWYQQALGQGPQFIFQYYEEEERQRGNFPDRFSGHQFPNYSSELNVNALLLGDSALYLCASIKRGHEQFFGPGTRLTVL.

The genes are TRBV7-9 and TRBJ1-4; 8 positions agree with TRBD1. The CDR3 has 15 residues. The V segment lost 4 bases and the J segment 8 bases; nucleotides outside the gene matches: 9. Germline V CDR1 and CDR2: SEHNR, FQNEAQ (reference sequence). The CDR3 spells CASSSPDRGGEKLFF. Written as DNA, the CDR3 is TGTGCCAGCAGCTCCCCCGACAGGGGAGGGGAAAAACTGTTTTTT.

This chain joins TRBV3-1 (or the pseudogene TRBV3-2) and TRBJ2-3; D remains unclear. CDR3 length equals 13 residues. Trimming stripped 4 bases from V and 1 base from J, with 6 bases between. Germline CDR1 LGHDT, CDR2 YNNKEL (reference sequence). In nucleotides, the CDR3 is TGTGCCAGCAGCCTCCGGGGCACAGATACGCAGTATTTT. This encodes CASSLRGTDTQYF.

The gene calls are TRBV7-3 and TRBJ2-2; D perhaps matches TRBD1 (6 bases). Germline CDR1 is SGHTA and CDR2 is FQGTGA. V was trimmed by 2 bases and J by 5 bases, leaving 12 bases between them. The CDR3 spans 15 residues. Here the CDR3 reads CASSLVVQGTGELFF. DNA for the CDR3: TGTGCCAGCAGCTTAGTGGTTCAGGGGACCGGGGAGCTGTTTTTT.

This clone was counted between two and nine times. This chain's CDR3 is CASSNRDEQYF. The CDR3 DNA follows: TGTGCCAGCAGTAACAGGGACGAGCAGTACTTC. The J gene is TRBJ2-7, the V gene TRBV12-3 or TRBV12-4; D might be TRBD1 (6 bases). The V and J ends lost 5 bases and 5 bases respectively, with 7 bases between them. The CDR3 sequence is 11 residues long.

In its sample, this clone was seen a few times. The DNA of the CDR3 is TGTGCCAGTAGTATACAGGGTGATAATTCACCCCTCCACTTT. It specifies CASSIQGDNSPLHF. The chain joins TRBV19 to TRBJ1-6; tentative D call: TRBD1 (5 bases). Germline V gene data show CDR1 as LNHDA and CDR2 as SQIVND (reference sequence). V was clipped by 2 bases and J by 5 bases, with 7 bases between them. The CDR3 runs to 14 residues.

J is TRBJ2-2 and V is TRBV7-8, with a possible D match to TRBD1 (5 bases). The CDR3 runs 15 residues. Germline CDR1 SGHVS, CDR2 FQNEAQ. V was cut by 1 base and J by 3 bases, with 9 bases left in between. CDR3 bases: TGTGCCAGCAGCTTAGTCCCAGGGTACACCGGGGAGCTGTTTTTT. Translation gives CASSLVPGYTGELFF.

The V and J genes are TRBV5-1 and TRBJ2-2; 7 bases are a match to TRBD1. Germline loops: CDR1 SGHRS, CDR2 YFSETQ. The CDR3 length is 17 residues. V lost 1 base, J lost 6 bases, and 12 bases stayed unmatched. The DNA of the CDR3 is TGCGCCAGCAGCTTGCACAGGGGAAGGGGAGAGGCCGGGGAGCTGTTTTTT. This gives the protein CASSLHRGRGEAGELFF.

J is TRBJ2-5 and V is TRBV7-8, with TRBD2 identical over 9 bases. CDR1 and CDR2 (germline): SGHVS, FQNEAQ. Unmatched junction bases numbered 21, after V lost 3 bases and J lost 4 bases. This CDR3 is built from 20 residues. This CDR3 reads CASSLPIGLARREGGETQYF. In DNA form, the CDR3 reads TGTGCCAGCAGCTTGCCTATTGGACTAGCGAGAAGAGAAGGAGGAGAGACCCAGTACTTC. Full variable domain (remainder filled in from reference TRBV7-8 and TRBJ2-5): GAGVSQSPRYKVAKRGQDVALRCDPISGHVSLFWYQQALGQGPEFLTYFQNEAQLDKSGLPSDRFFAERPEGSVSTLKIQRTQQEDSAVYLCASSLPIGLARREGGETQYFGPGTRLLVL.

This clone was recorded once. The chain couples TRBV29-1 to TRBJ1-2; D gene uncertain. The germline CDR1 and CDR2 sequences are SQVTM and ANQGSEA. The CDR3 sequence is 11 residues long. V lost 2 bases and J lost 8, with 9 bases in between. CDR3 nucleotide sequence: TGCAGCGTTGAAACCGATGAGGGCTACACCTTC. Its translation: CSVETDEGYTF.

In its sample, this clone was seen a few times. The gene calls are TRBV6-1 and TRBJ1-4, with D perhaps TRBD1 (5 bases). This CDR3 spans 15 amino acids. The V end lost 0 bases, the J end lost 11 bases, and 16 bases lay between the germline ends. Germline CDR1 MNHNS, CDR2 SASEGT. CDR3 region: CASSEAGQGVGKLFF. CDR3 coding DNA: TGTGCCAGCAGTGAAGCGGGGCAAGGGGTTGGGAAACTGTTTTTT.

The V call is TRBV3-1 (or the pseudogene TRBV3-2), the J call TRBJ1-1; 8 bases align to TRBD1. Germline CDR1 LGHDT, CDR2 YNNKEL (reference sequence). The V gene end was trimmed by 6 bases and the J gene end by 8 bases; junction bases not matched to a gene: 5. The CDR3 has 12 residues. The CDR3 bases are TGTGCCAGCAGTGGGACAGGTGACGAAGCTTTCTTT. Translated, it gives CASSGTGDEAFF.

The V and J genes are TRBV5-6 and TRBJ2-7, with TRBD1 matching over 8 bases. The CDR3 is 13 residues long. Germline V gene data show CDR1 as SGHDT and CDR2 as YYEEEE. V trimming: 4 bases; J trimming: 7 bases; junction bases outside the gene matches: 7. The CDR3 nucleotides read TGTGCCAGCAGCCCCGGACAGGGCGGGGAGCAGTACTTC. It translates to CASSPGQGGEQYF.

V and J are TRBV7-6 and TRBJ2-1; D is possibly TRBD1 (6 bases). Per the germline V gene, CDR1 is SGHVS and CDR2 is FNYEAQ. The CDR3 totals 15 residues. V lost 1 base and J lost 2, with 9 bases in between. This chain's CDR3 is CASSLEAGAYNEQFF. DNA for the CDR3: TGTGCCAGCAGCTTAGAGGCAGGGGCCTACAATGAGCAGTTCTTC.

V is TRBV2 and J is TRBJ2-1, with 10 positions matching TRBD2. There are 15 residues in the CDR3. V gave up 6 bases and J gave up 5 bases; unmatched junction bases: 7. Germline-derived CDR1 and CDR2 are SNHLY and FYNNEI. CDR3 in amino acids: CASRGASGRDNEQFF. CDR3 coding DNA: TGTGCCAGCAGAGGAGCTAGCGGGAGAGACAATGAGCAGTTCTTC.